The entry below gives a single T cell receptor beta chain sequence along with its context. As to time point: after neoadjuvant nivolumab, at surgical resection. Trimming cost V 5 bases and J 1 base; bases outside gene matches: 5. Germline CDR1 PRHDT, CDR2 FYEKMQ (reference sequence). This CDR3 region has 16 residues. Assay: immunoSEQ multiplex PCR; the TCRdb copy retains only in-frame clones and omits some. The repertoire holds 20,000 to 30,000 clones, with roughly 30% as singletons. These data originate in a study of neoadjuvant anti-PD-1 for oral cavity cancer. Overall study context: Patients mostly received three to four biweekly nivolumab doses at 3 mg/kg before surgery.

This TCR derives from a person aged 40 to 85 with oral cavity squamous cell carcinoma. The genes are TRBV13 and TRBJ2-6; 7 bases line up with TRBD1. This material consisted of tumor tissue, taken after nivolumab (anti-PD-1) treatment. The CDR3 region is CASSTQQGSGANVLTF. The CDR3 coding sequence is TGTGCCAGCAGCACCCAACAGGGGTCTGGGGCCAACGTCCTGACTTTC.